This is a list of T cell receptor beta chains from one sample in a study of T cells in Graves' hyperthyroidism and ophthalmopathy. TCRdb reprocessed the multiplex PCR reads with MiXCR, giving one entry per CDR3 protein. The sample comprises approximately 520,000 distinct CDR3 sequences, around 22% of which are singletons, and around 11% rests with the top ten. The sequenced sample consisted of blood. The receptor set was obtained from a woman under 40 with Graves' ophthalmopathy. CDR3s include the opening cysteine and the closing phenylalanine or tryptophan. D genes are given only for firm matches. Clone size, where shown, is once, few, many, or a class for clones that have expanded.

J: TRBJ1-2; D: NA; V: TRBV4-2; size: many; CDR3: CASSLVGGENYGYTF; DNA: TGTGCCAGCAGCCTAGTGGGGGGCGAAAACTACGGCTACACCTTC
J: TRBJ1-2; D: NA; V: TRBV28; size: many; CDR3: CASSLDGTWDYGYTF; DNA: TGTGCCAGCAGTTTAGACGGGACGTGGGACTATGGCTACACCTTC
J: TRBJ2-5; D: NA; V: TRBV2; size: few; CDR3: CASKRGGETQYF; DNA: TGTGCCAGCAAGAGGGGCGGTGAGACCCAGTACTTC
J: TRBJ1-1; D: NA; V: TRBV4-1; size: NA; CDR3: CASSQEDSPNTEAFF; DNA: TGCGCCAGCAGCCAAGAGGACAGTCCGAACACTGAAGCTTTCTTT
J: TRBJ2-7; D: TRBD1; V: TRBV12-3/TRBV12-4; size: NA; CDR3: CASSWTGLEQYF; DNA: TGTGCCAGCAGCTGGACAGGGTTGGAGCAGTACTTC
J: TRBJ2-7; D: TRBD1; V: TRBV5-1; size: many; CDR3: CASSEARTGGSYEQYF; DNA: TGCGCCAGCAGCGAGGCTCGGACAGGGGGGAGCTACGAGCAGTACTTC
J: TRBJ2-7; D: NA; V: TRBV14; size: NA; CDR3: CASSQVRGQTSPTKQYF; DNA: TGTGCCAGCAGCCAAGTCCGGGGGCAGACCAGCCCTACGAAGCAGTACTTC
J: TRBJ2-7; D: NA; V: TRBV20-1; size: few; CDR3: CSARGPSYEQYF; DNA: TGCAGTGCGAGGGGACCTTCCTACGAGCAGTACTTC
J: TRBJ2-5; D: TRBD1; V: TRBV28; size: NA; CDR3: CASSLSLGQGDPQYF; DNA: TGTGCCAGCAGTTTATCCCTAGGACAGGGGGATCCCCAGTACTTC
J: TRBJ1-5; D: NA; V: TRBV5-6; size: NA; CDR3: CASSLAGVDQPQHF; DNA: TGTGCCAGCAGCTTGGCAGGGGTTGATCAGCCCCAGCATTTT
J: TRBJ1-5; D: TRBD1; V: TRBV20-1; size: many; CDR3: CSAPQGVNNQPQHF; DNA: TGCAGTGCCCCACAGGGGGTTAACAATCAGCCCCAGCATTTT